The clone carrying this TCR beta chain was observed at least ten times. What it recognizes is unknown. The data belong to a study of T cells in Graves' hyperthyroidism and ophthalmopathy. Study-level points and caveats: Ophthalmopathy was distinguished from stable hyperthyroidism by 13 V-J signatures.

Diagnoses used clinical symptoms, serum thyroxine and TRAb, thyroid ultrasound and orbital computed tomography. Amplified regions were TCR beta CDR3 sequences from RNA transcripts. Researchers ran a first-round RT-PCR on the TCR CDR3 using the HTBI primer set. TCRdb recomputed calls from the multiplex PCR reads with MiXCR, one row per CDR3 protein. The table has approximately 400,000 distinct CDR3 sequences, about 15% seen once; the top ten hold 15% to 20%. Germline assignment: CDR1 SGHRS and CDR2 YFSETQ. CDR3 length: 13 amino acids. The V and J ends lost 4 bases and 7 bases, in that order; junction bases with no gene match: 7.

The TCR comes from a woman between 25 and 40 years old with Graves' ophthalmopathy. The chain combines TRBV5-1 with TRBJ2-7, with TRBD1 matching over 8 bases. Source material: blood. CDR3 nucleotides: TGCGCCAGCAGCGTGGACAGGGCTGAAGAGCAGTACTTC. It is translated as CASSVDRAEEQYF.